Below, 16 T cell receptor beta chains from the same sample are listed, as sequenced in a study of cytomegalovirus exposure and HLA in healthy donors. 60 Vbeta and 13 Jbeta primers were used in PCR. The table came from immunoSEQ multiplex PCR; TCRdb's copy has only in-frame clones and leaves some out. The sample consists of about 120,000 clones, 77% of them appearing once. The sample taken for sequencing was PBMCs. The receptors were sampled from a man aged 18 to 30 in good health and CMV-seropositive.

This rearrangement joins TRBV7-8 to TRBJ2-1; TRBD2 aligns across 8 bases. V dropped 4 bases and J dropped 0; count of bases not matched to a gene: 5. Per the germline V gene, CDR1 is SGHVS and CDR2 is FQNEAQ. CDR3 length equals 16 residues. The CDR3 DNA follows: TGTGCCAGCAGCTCCTTAGCGGGGAGCTCCTACAATGAGCAGTTCTTC. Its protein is CASSSLAGSSYNEQFF.

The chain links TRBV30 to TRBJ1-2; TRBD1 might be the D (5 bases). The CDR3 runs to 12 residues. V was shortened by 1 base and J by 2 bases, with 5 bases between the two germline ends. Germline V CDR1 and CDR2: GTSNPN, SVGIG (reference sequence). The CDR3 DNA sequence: TGTGCCTGGAGTGACAGGAACTATGGCTACACCTTC. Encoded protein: CAWSDRNYGYTF.

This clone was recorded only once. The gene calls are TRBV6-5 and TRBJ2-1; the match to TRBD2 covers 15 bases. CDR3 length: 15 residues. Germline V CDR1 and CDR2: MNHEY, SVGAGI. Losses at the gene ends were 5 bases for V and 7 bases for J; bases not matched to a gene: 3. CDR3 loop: CASSHGTSGGNEQFF. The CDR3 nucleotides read TGTGCCAGCAGTCACGGGACTAGCGGGGGGAATGAGCAGTTCTTC.

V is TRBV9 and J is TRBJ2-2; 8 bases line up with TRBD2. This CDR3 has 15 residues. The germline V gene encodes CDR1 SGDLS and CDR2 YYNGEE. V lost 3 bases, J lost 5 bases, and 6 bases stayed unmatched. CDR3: CASSASGSGTGELFF. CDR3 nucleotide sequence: TGTGCCAGCAGCGCAAGCGGGAGCGGGACCGGGGAGCTGTTTTTT.

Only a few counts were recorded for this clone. The DNA for the CDR3 is TGTGCCAGCAGCGCCGGGAGGGCGGGGTGGGAGCAGTACTTC. Translating it yields CASSAGRAGWEQYF. This chain uses TRBV9 with TRBJ2-7; 8 bases fit TRBD2. V lost 3 bases and J lost 7; bases outside the gene matches: 9. The CDR3 totals 14 residues. Germline V gives CDR1 SGDLS, CDR2 YYNGEE.

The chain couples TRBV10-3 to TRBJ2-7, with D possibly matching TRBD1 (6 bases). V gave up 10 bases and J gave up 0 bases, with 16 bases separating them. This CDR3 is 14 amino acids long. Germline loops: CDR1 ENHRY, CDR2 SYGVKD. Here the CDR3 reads CATRTGQISYEQYF. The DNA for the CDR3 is TGTGCCACCCGGACGGGACAAATCTCCTACGAGCAGTACTTC.

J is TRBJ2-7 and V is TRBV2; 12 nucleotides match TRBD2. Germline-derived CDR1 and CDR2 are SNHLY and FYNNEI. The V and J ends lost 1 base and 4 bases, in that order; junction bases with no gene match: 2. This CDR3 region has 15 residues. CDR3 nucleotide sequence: TGTGCCAGCAGTGAAGGACTAGCGGGGGAGTACGAGCAGTACTTC. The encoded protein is CASSEGLAGEYEQYF.

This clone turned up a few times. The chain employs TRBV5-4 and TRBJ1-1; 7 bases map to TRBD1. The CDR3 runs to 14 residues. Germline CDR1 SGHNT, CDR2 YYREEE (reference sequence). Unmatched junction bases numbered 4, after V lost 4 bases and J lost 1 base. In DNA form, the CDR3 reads TGTGCCAGCAGCGTCCGGACAGGGAACACTGAAGCTTTCTTT. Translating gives CASSVRTGNTEAFF.

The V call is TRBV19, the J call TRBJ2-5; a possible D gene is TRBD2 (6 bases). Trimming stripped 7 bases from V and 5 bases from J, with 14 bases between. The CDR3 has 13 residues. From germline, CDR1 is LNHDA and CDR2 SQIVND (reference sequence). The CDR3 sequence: CASNRAGTETQYF. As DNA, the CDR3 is TGTGCCAGTAATAGGGCGGGGACGGAGACCCAGTACTTC.

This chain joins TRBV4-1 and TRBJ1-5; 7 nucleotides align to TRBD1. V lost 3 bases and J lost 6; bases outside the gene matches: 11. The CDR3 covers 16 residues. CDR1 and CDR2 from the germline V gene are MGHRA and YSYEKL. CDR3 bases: TGCGCCAGCAGCCAGGCTCTAACAGGGGATGGTCAGCCCCAGCATTTT. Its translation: CASSQALTGDGQPQHF.

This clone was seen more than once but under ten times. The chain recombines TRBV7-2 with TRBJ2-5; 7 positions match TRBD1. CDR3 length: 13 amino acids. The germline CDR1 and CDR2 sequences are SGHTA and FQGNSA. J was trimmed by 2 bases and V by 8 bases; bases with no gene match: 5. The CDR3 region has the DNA TGTGCCAGCTCAAGGGGGCCTCAAGAGACCCAGTACTTC. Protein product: CASSRGPQETQYF.

The CDR3 nucleotides read TGCGCCAGCAGCTTGCTAGCGGGAAATAATGAGCAGTTCTTC. Its translation: CASSLLAGNNEQFF. The chain combines TRBV5-1 with TRBJ2-1, with 9 positions matching TRBD2. The CDR3 has 14 residues. V shed 1 base, J shed 7 bases, and the junction held 3 bases outside the gene matches. In germline, CDR1 is SGHRS, CDR2 YFSETQ. Full variable domain (missing parts from reference TRBV5-1 and TRBJ2-1): KAGVTQTPRYLIKTRGQQVTLSCSPISGHRSVSWYQQTPGQGLQFLFEYFSETQRNKGNFPGRFSGRQFSNSRSEMNVSTLELGDSALYLCASSLLAGNNEQFFGPGTRLTVL.

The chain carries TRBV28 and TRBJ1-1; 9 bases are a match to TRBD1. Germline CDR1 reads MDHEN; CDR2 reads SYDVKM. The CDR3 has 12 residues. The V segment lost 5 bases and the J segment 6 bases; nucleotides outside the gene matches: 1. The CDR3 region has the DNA TGTGCCAGCAGTACAGGGGGCCCTGAAGCTTTCTTT. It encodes CASSTGGPEAFF.

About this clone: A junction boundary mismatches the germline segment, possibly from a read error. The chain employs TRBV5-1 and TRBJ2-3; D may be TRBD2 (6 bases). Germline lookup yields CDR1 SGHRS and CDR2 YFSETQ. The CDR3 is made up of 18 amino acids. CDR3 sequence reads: CASSLANTAVTSTDTRYF. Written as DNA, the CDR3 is TGCGCCAGCAGCTTGGCCAATACGGCAGTCACTAGCACAGATACGCGGTATTTT.

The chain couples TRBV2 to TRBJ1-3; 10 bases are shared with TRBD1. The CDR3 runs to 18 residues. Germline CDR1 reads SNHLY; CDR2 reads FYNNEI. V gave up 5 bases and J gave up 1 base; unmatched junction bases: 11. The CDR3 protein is CASSTPGQGFFSGNTIYF. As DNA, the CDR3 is TGTGCCAGCAGTACACCGGGACAGGGGTTTTTTTCTGGAAACACCATATATTTT.

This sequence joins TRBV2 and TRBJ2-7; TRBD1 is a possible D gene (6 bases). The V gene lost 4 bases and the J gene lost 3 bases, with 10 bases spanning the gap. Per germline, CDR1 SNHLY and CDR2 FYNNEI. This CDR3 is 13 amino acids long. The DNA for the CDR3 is TGTGCCAGCAGTGGGGCAGGGGACTACGAGCAGTACTTC. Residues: CASSGAGDYEQYF.